This T cell receptor beta chain came from a study of T cell repertoires in cytomegalovirus infection. About the study: HLA-B-restricted CMV epitopes that are well studied, plus recently identified HLA-C-restricted ones, were used by the study. A matching HLA type, together with CMV infection, was signaled by public TCR beta signatures.

This clonotype has more than one count but fewer than ten. Its antigen is as yet unknown. TCRdb redid the calling of the reads with MiXCR, one entry per CDR3 protein. The sample includes some 100,000 distinct CDR3 sequences, about 30% of them seen just once. Findings and caveats of the study: People with CMV and the relevant HLA were identified by cumulative public TCR beta family frequency. The ex vivo response was dominated by HLA-C-restricted CMV-specific TCR beta clonotypes.

Trimming removed 7 bases from V and 3 bases from J, with 13 bases in between. This CDR3 is 14 amino acids long. The germline V gene encodes CDR1 LNHDA and CDR2 SQIVND (reference sequence). This receptor was obtained from a human donor in good health (CMV status not recorded). Some clones in this sample may be carry-over from other donors' samples. The starting material was CD8+ T cells from cultured PBMCs, obtained from culture after CMV antigen stimulation. This chain connects TRBV19 to TRBJ1-5; no clear D gene. In DNA form, the CDR3 reads TGTGCCAGTACCGGATTAGGGCTCAATCAGCCCCAGCATTTT. Residues: CASTGLGLNQPQHF.